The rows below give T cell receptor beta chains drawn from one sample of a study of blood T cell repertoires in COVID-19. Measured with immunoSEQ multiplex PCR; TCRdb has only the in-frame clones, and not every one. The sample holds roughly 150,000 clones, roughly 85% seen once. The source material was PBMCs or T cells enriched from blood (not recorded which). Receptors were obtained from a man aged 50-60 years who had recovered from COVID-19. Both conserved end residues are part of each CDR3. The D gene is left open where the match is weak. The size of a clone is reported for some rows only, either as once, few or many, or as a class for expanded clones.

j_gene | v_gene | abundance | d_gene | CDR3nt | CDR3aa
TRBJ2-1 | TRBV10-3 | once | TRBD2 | TGTGCCGTCAGCGGGGGGGTTGATAATGAGCAGTTCTTC | CAVSGGVDNEQFF
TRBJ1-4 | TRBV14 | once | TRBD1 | TGTGCCAGCAGCAGACAGGGGTTGTACGAAAAACTGTTTTTT | CASSRQGLYEKLFF
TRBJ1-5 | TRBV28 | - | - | TGTGCCAGCAGTTTGTGGGGGGGTTATAGCAATCAGCCCCAGCATTTT | CASSLWGGYSNQPQHF
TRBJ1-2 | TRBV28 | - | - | TGTGCCAGCAGACTCACCAACTATGGCTACACCTTC | CASRLTNYGYTF
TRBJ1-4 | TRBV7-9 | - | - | TGTGCCAGCAGCTTAGTTGAGAATGAAAAACTGTTTTTT | CASSLVENEKLFF
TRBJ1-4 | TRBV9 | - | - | TGTGCCAGCAGCGTAGTGCCCGGTAGTGGTGAAAAACTGTTTTTT | CASSVVPGSGEKLFF
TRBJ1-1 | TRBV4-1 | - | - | TGCGCCAGCACCCTACAGAGGAACACTGAAGCTTTCTTT | CASTLQRNTEAFF
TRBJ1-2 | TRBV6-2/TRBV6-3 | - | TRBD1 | TGTGCCAGCAGTTACAGTTACAGGGGTATGGAAAGCACCTTC | CASSYSYRGMESTF
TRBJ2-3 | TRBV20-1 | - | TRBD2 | TGCAGTGCTAGTGCCAGCGGGGGGACAGATACGCAGTATTTT | CSASASGGTDTQYF
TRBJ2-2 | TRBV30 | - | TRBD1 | TGTGCCTGGAGCGGGGGACAGGGACCACCGAGCACCGGGGAGCTGTTTTTT | CAWSGGQGPPSTGELFF
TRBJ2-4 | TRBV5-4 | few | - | TGTGCCAGCAGCTTGTTATCGGAAAACATTCAGTACTTC | CASSLLSENIQYF
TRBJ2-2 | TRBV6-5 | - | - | TGTGCCAGCAGTTACTCAAACTCGCCCAGGGAGCTGTTTTTT | CASSYSNSPRELFF
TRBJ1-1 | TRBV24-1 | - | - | TGTGCCACCAGTGATTTTAAGGGGGAAGCTTTCTTT | CATSDFKGEAFF
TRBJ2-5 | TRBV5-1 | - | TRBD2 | TGCGCCAGCAGCTTGGTATCCGGACTAGCAGGGGAAGAGACCCAGTACTTC | CASSLVSGLAGEETQYF
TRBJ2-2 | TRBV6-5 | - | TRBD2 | TGTGCCAGCAGTTACTTTCGGACTAGCCACGGGGAGCTGTTTTTT | CASSYFRTSHGELFF